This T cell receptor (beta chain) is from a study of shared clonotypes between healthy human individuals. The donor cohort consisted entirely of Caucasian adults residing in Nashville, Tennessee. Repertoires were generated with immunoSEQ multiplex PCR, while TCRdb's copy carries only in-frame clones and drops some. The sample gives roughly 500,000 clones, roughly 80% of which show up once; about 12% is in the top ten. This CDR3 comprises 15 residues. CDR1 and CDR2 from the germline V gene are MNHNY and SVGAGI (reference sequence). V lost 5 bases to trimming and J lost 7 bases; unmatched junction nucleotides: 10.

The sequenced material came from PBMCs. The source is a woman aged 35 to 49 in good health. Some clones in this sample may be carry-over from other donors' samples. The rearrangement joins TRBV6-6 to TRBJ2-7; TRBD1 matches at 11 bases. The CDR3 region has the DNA TGTGCCAGCAGTGACCGGACAGGGGGCTCTTGGGAGCAGTACTTC. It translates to CASSDRTGGSWEQYF.